The 30 T cell receptor beta chains presented below share a single source sample, sequenced in a study of CD8 T cells in Susac syndrome. Reverse transcription of about 0.5 to 1 ug RNA was carried out with random hexamers. Each CDR3 protein is one row after TCRdb ran MiXCR on the immunoSEQ multiplex PCR reads. The sample holds about 52,000 distinct CDR3 sequences, 93% seen once. Sequenced material: CD8+ T cells from PBMCs. The origin of the receptors is a human donor with multiple sclerosis.

The V and J genes are TRBV10-2 and TRBJ2-1; a possible D gene is TRBD1 (6 bases). Germline V CDR1 and CDR2: WSHSY, SAAADI. V gave up 0 bases and J gave up 0 bases, with 12 bases separating them. This CDR3 has 17 residues. The DNA of the CDR3 is TGCGCCAGCAGTGAGTCGGGGGCTCCGAGCTCCTACAATGAGCAGTTCTTC. Residues: CASSESGAPSSYNEQFF.

This sequence joins TRBV7-9 and TRBJ2-5; D remains ambiguous. CDR1 is SEHNR, CDR2 FQNEAQ, per germline (reference sequence). V lost 1 base to trimming and J lost 0 bases, with 12 bases between them. The CDR3 is 16 amino acids. This CDR3 reads CASSLVVAEYQETQYF. DNA of the CDR3: TGTGCCAGCAGCTTAGTTGTTGCAGAGTACCAAGAGACCCAGTACTTC.

The chain is built from TRBV4-1 and TRBJ2-7, with D possibly TRBD2 on 5 matching bases. CDR1 and CDR2 from the germline V gene are MGHRA and YSYEKL. The CDR3 consists of 15 residues. V lost 3 bases and J 0 bases, leaving 12 bases between the germline ends. CDR3 bases: TGCGCCAGCAGCCAGATCGGGGTTCCCTCCTACGAGCAGTACTTC. It is translated as CASSQIGVPSYEQYF.

This chain links TRBV24-1 with TRBJ2-1; TRBD2 aligns across 13 bases. CDR1 and CDR2 (germline): KGHDR, SFDVKD. The CDR3 consists of 18 residues. The ends lost 4 bases at V and 6 bases at J; junction bases unmatched: 11. Here the CDR3 DNA reads TGTGCCACCAGTGACAGCGGACTAGCGGGGGCATCACCCAATGAGCAGTTCTTC. It translates to CATSDSGLAGASPNEQFF.

The CDR3 region is CASSLDPSGEQYF. CDR3 DNA: TGTGCCAGCAGCTTAGACCCTTCCGGAGAGCAGTACTTC. This chain links TRBV11-2 with TRBJ2-7; D call uncertain. This CDR3 is built from 13 residues. CDR1 is SGHAT and CDR2 is FQNNGV in the germline V gene. Trimming stripped 0 bases from V and 7 bases from J, with 10 bases between.

This chain uses TRBV7-9 with TRBJ2-1; no clear D. Germline CDR1 SEHNR, CDR2 FQNEAQ (reference sequence). This CDR3 contains 15 residues. Trimming took off 2 bases at V and 10 bases at J, with 18 bases between the two ends. CDR3 sequence reads: CASSLSRGPYGEQFF. The DNA for the CDR3 is TGTGCCAGCAGCTTAAGCAGAGGACCCTACGGGGAGCAGTTCTTC.

This clonotype was picked up one time. The V call is TRBV5-6, the J call TRBJ2-7, with D perhaps matching TRBD2 (6 bases). V lost 4 bases to trimming and J lost 3 bases, with 17 bases between them. This CDR3 spans 15 amino acids. CDR1 SGHDT and CDR2 YYEEEE come from the germline V gene. CDR3 sequence: CASSRSRGNLYEQYF. CDR3 in DNA: TGTGCCAGCAGCAGATCACGGGGGAACCTCTACGAGCAGTACTTC.

The CDR3 protein is CASSPGQGPYEQYF. CDR3 DNA sequence: TGTGCCAGCAGTCCCGGACAGGGGCCCTACGAGCAGTACTTC. This rearrangement joins TRBV27 to TRBJ2-7; TRBD1 matches 9 bases. V lost 5 bases and J lost 2; bases outside the gene matches: 4. Germline V gene lookup returns CDR1 MNHEY and CDR2 SMNVEV (reference sequence). This CDR3 comprises 14 residues.

Here the CDR3 DNA reads TGTGCCAGCAGTTTATCCTTGCGGGCCCAGCAGTATTTT. This sequence encodes CASSLSLRAQQYF. This chain links TRBV27 with TRBJ2-3; TRBD2 might be the D (5 bases). The V gene lost 0 bases and the J gene lost 11 bases, with 12 bases spanning the gap. Germline CDR1 and CDR2: MNHEY and SMNVEV (reference sequence). The CDR3 is 13 amino acids.

This sequence joins TRBV7-8 and TRBJ2-2; 10 bases match TRBD2. Trimming at V came to 3 bases and at J to 6 bases, leaving 7 bases not matched to a gene. The CDR3 is made up of 16 amino acids. Germline CDR1 and CDR2: SGHVS and FQNEAQ. The CDR3 loop is CASSFLAGARSGELFF. CDR3 nucleotides: TGTGCCAGCAGCTTCCTAGCGGGGGCGCGGTCCGGGGAGCTGTTTTTT. Filled out from reference TRBV7-8 and TRBJ2-2, the complete variable domain reads GAGVSQSPRYKVAKRGQDVALRCDPISGHVSLFWYQQALGQGPEFLTYFQNEAQLDKSGLPSDRFFAERPEGSVSTLKIQRTQQEDSAVYLCASSFLAGARSGELFFGEGSRLTVL.

The chain couples TRBV5-4 to TRBJ2-7; 8 bases align to TRBD1. The CDR3 consists of 14 residues. V gave up 10 bases and J gave up 4 bases; unmatched junction bases: 13. The germline V gene encodes CDR1 SGHNT and CDR2 YYREEE (reference sequence). CDR3 in amino acids: CAVKRAQGAYEQYF. CDR3 sequence (DNA): TGTGCCGTCAAAAGGGCGCAGGGGGCATACGAGCAGTACTTC.

The chain links TRBV15 to TRBJ2-6; perhaps TRBD2 as D (5 bases). V was trimmed by 8 bases and J by 0 bases, leaving 23 bases between them. Germline V gene lookup returns CDR1 LNHNV and CDR2 YYDKDF (reference sequence). The CDR3 spans 19 residues. CDR3 sequence reads: CATRIPGGRDYSGANVLTF. The CDR3 DNA reads as TGTGCCACCCGCATCCCTGGAGGACGGGATTACTCTGGGGCCAACGTCCTGACTTTC.

The genes are TRBV20-1 and TRBJ2-6; D not resolved. Germline CDR1 reads DFQATT; CDR2 reads SNEGSKA (reference sequence). The CDR3 is 15 residues long. Between the trimmed V and J ends, which lost 0 bases and 0 bases, there was a span of 6 bases. This CDR3 reads CSARDRDSGANVLTF. CDR3 nucleotide sequence: TGCAGTGCTAGAGATAGAGACTCTGGGGCCAACGTCCTGACTTTC.

The chain recombines TRBV12-5 with TRBJ1-2; 12 nucleotides agree with TRBD1. Losses at the gene ends were 6 bases for V and 6 bases for J; bases not matched to a gene: 17. There are 18 residues in the CDR3. Germline-derived CDR1 and CDR2 are LGHNT and FRNRAP. CDR3 in DNA: TGTGCTAGTGGGTGGGACCCAGCCGGGACAGGGGGCCCCGATGGCTACACCTTC. This sequence encodes CASGWDPAGTGGPDGYTF.

The genes are TRBV6-7 and TRBJ1-2; TRBD1 might be the D (6 bases). TRBV6-7 is noted as an ORF with a role that remains uncertain. The V and J ends lost 7 bases and 8 bases respectively, with 23 bases between them. This CDR3 is built from 15 residues. The CDR3 loop is CASTCPGAAVSGYTF. CDR3 DNA: TGTGCCAGCACCTGTCCAGGGGCCGCTGTGTCAGGCTACACCTTC.

This chain uses TRBV20-1 with TRBJ1-2, with no clear D. V was clipped by 3 bases and J by 2 bases, with 13 bases between them. Per germline, CDR1 DFQATT and CDR2 SNEGSKA (reference sequence). The CDR3 sequence is 14 residues long. The CDR3 DNA sequence: TGCAGTGCTAGCGGCAGGCCGACCAACTATGGCTACACCTTC. Residues: CSASGRPTNYGYTF.

The chain couples TRBV29-1 to TRBJ2-2; perhaps TRBD1 as D (5 bases). CDR1 SQVTM and CDR2 ANQGSEA come from the germline V gene. Trimming removed 6 bases from V and 1 base from J, with 9 bases in between. This CDR3 has 13 residues. The CDR3 is CSVVQENTGELFF. The CDR3 DNA reads TGCAGCGTCGTACAGGAGAACACCGGGGAGCTGTTTTTT.

The CDR3 reads CASSQGVRGPDPTEAFF. CDR3 sequence (DNA): TGCGCCAGCAGCCAAGGGGTTCGAGGGCCCGACCCCACTGAAGCTTTCTTT. The chain uses TRBV4-1 and TRBJ1-1; D is unresolved. The length of the CDR3 is 17 residues. Per the germline V gene, CDR1 is MGHRA and CDR2 is YSYEKL. The V gene lost 1 base and the J gene lost 4 bases, with 19 bases spanning the gap.

The chain has TRBV7-8 and TRBJ1-4, with TRBD1 as a possible D gene (5 bases). Trimming removed 1 base from V and 7 bases from J, with 19 bases in between. CDR1 is SGHVS, CDR2 FQNEAQ, per germline. CDR3 length equals 17 residues. In DNA form, the CDR3 reads TGTGCCAGCAGCTTAGACTCCGCTGGGGGTTCGGGTGAAAAACTGTTTTTT. Translating it yields CASSLDSAGGSGEKLFF.

CDR3 amino acids: CASSDRGRDTNSPLHF. The CDR3 nucleotides are TGTGCCAGTAGTGACAGGGGGCGGGACACCAATTCACCCCTCCACTTT. V gene TRBV19 combines with J gene TRBJ1-6; TRBD1 aligns across 10 bases. The V gene end was trimmed by 5 bases and the J gene end by 7 bases; junction bases not matched to a gene: 8. In germline, CDR1 is LNHDA, CDR2 SQIVND (reference sequence). This CDR3 region has 16 residues.

This clonotype was detected once. This chain links TRBV19 with TRBJ1-1; TRBD1 might be the D (6 bases). The V gene lost 5 bases and the J gene lost 4 bases, with 14 bases spanning the gap. CDR1 is LNHDA and CDR2 is SQIVND in the germline V gene (reference sequence). This CDR3 spans 14 amino acids. The CDR3 DNA follows: TGTGCCAGTAGTTATACAGGGAAGGGCACTGAAGCTTTCTTT. This gives the protein CASSYTGKGTEAFF.

The chain is built from TRBV27 and TRBJ2-7; the match to TRBD1 covers 9 bases. This CDR3 has 15 amino acids. The V segment lost 4 bases and the J segment 1 base; nucleotides outside the gene matches: 5. Germline V gives CDR1 MNHEY, CDR2 SMNVEV (reference sequence). The CDR3 DNA follows: TGTGCCAGCAGTTACGGGACAGGGTCTTCCTACGAGCAGTACTTC. Its translation: CASSYGTGSSYEQYF.

V is TRBV9 and J is TRBJ2-1; the D gene could be TRBD1 or TRBD2 (5 bases each). The ends were cut back, 0 bases at V and 4 bases at J, with 11 bases in the middle. The length of the CDR3 is 15 residues. Germline V gene sequence: CDR1 SGDLS, CDR2 YYNGEE. The CDR3, as DNA: TGTGCCAGCAGCGTAGAGGGGAGCCCTTACAATGAGCAGTTCTTC. This codes for CASSVEGSPYNEQFF.

The rearrangement joins TRBV27 to TRBJ1-5; 11 bases line up with TRBD1. V shed 5 bases, J shed 9 bases, and the junction held 9 bases outside the gene matches. Germline CDR1 MNHEY, CDR2 SMNVEV (reference sequence). This CDR3 comprises 15 residues. CDR3 in amino acids: CASSPGQGAFWPQHF. In DNA form, the CDR3 reads TGTGCCAGCAGTCCCGGACAGGGGGCGTTTTGGCCCCAGCATTTT.

The J gene is TRBJ2-2, the V gene TRBV30, with D perhaps matching TRBD1 (5 bases). Trimming shortened V by 3 bases and J by 4 bases, and 15 bases separated the two germline ends. The germline V gene encodes CDR1 GTSNPN and CDR2 SVGIG (reference sequence). The CDR3 totals 15 residues. Written as DNA, the CDR3 is TGTGCCTGGAGGAGAATAGTAGGGGTCACCGGGGAGCTGTTTTTT. Translated: CAWRRIVGVTGELFF.

This clonotype was counted only a few times. The rearrangement joins TRBV4-3 to TRBJ2-5; 8 nucleotides match TRBD1. Germline loops: CDR1 LGHNA, CDR2 YSLEER. The V and J ends lost 0 bases and 5 bases, in that order; junction bases with no gene match: 5. The CDR3 runs 15 residues. The CDR3 DNA sequence: TGCGCCAGCAGCCAAGACGGACAGGGTGCGGAGACCCAGTACTTC. It codes for CASSQDGQGAETQYF.

The chain joins TRBV23-1 to TRBJ1-1; a possible D gene is TRBD1 (5 bases). TRBV23-1 is identified as an open reading frame with a role that is uncertain. Trimming took off 0 bases at V and 1 base at J, with 12 bases between the two ends. The CDR3 consists of 16 residues. DNA of the CDR3: TGCGCCAGCAGTCAATCCTGTCTGGGGGGGAACACTGAAGCTTTCTTT. The encoded protein is CASSQSCLGGNTEAFF.

V usage is TRBV3-1 and J usage is TRBJ2-5; the D gene is possibly TRBD2 (7 bases). This CDR3 region has 16 residues. Per the germline V gene, CDR1 is LGHDT and CDR2 is YNNKEL (reference sequence). V was trimmed by 0 bases and J by 5 bases, leaving 16 bases between them. DNA for the CDR3: TGTGCCAGCAGCCAAGATTACGGGGGGCCCGTTGAGACCCAGTACTTC. It is translated as CASSQDYGGPVETQYF.

The table lists this clonotype with a count of one. The chain has TRBV5-1 and TRBJ1-3; D not resolved. V was trimmed by 2 bases and J by 1 base, leaving 4 bases between them. The length of the CDR3 is 13 residues. Germline V gene data show CDR1 as SGHRS and CDR2 as YFSETQ. The CDR3 DNA reads as TGCGCCAGCAGCTTATCTTCTGGAAACACCATATATTTT. Its protein is CASSLSSGNTIYF.

This rearrangement joins TRBV14 to TRBJ1-1; weak D call: TRBD1 (6 bases). Looked up from germline, CDR1 is SGHDN and CDR2 is FVKESK. The V and J ends lost 4 bases and 4 bases respectively, with 10 bases between them. The CDR3 loop spans 13 amino acids. The chain's CDR3 is CASSLQGSTEAFF. The CDR3 DNA is TGTGCCAGCAGCCTGCAGGGGAGCACTGAAGCTTTCTTT.